This record covers a single T cell receptor (beta chain). Sequencing used immunoSEQ multiplex PCR; TCRdb keeps in-frame clones, though not all of them. The repertoire consists of some 97,000 clones, with around 93% occurring once and the leading ten covering more than 0.8%. This sample was taken from a study of T cell changes during pregnancy in multiple sclerosis. Here the sequenced sample was peripheral blood, taken before pregnancy. This receptor was taken from a female donor with multiple sclerosis, enrolled in a pregnancy study.

This CDR3 reads CASSFGTGILNTEAFF. DNA for the CDR3: TGTGCCAGCAGCTTTGGGACAGGAATATTGAACACTGAAGCTTTCTTT. The chain employs TRBV7-2 and TRBJ1-1; 8 bases map to TRBD1. V gave up 3 bases and J gave up 0 bases; unmatched junction bases: 6. The CDR3 has 16 residues. The germline V gene has CDR1 SGHTA and CDR2 FQGNSA.